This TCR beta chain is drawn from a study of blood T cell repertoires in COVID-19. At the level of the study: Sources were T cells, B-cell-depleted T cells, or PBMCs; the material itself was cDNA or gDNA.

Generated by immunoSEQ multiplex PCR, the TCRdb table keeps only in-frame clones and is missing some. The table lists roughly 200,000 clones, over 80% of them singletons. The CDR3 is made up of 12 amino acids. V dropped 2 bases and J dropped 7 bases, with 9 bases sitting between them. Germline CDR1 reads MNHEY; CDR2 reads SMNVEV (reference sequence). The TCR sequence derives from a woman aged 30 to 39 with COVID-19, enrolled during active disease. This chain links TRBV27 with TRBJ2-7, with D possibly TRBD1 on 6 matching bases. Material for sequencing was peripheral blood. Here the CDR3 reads CASSLGQGEQYF. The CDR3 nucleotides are TGTGCCAGCAGTTTAGGGCAGGGGGAGCAGTACTTC.